A single sample is the source of the 27 T cell receptor beta chains below, sequenced in a study of graft-versus-host responses after intestinal transplantation. These receptors have no identified antigens. Using immunoSEQ multiplex PCR, the repertoire was profiled, and TCRdb retains in-frame clones only, with some absent. The table lists some 90,000 clones, about nine tenths of them singletons. Sample: unstimulated CD8+ T cells sorted from spleen or lymph node cells, taken before transplant. Receptors were obtained from a human donor who was the organ donor for an intestinal transplant.

The chain employs TRBV7-9 and TRBJ2-1, with 10 nucleotides matching TRBD2. Germline V lookup: CDR1 SEHNR, CDR2 FQNEAQ (reference sequence). This CDR3 is 15 amino acids long. Trimming removed 5 bases from V and 4 bases from J; junction bases left unmatched: 5. CDR3 amino acids: CASSVLAGAYNEQFF. CDR3 DNA: TGTGCCAGCAGCGTTCTAGCGGGGGCTTACAATGAGCAGTTCTTC.

The V and J genes are TRBV7-3 and TRBJ2-2, with D perhaps TRBD1 (5 bases). V was pared by 3 bases and J by 2 bases, with 10 bases between. The germline gives CDR1 SGHTA, CDR2 FQGTGA. The CDR3 sequence is 15 residues long. The CDR3 sequence: CASSFGAANTGELFF. The DNA of the CDR3 is TGTGCCAGCAGCTTTGGGGCCGCTAACACCGGGGAGCTGTTTTTT.

This chain links TRBV2 with TRBJ2-7, with D perhaps TRBD2 (6 bases). CDR3 length: 15 residues. Germline CDR1 SNHLY, CDR2 FYNNEI. The germline V and J ends were trimmed by 6 bases and 7 bases, with 22 bases remaining between them. CDR3 sequence reads: CASSPEPGLAGEQYF. In DNA form, the CDR3 reads TGTGCCAGCAGCCCCGAACCGGGACTCGCCGGGGAGCAGTACTTC.

This chain joins TRBV7-9 and TRBJ2-1, with 12 bases fitting TRBD2. Germline V gene data show CDR1 as SEHNR and CDR2 as FQNEAQ (reference sequence). Trimming took 5 bases from V and 1 from J; bases not matched to a gene: 6. The CDR3 has 17 amino acids. CDR3 DNA sequence: TGTGCCAGCAGCCTATGGACTAGCGGGGTATCCTACAATGAGCAGTTCTTC. This encodes CASSLWTSGVSYNEQFF.

The rearrangement joins TRBV6-1 to TRBJ1-1; maybe TRBD1 (5 bases). Trimming pared 2 bases from V and 7 bases from J, leaving 14 bases between. The CDR3 totals 14 residues. Germline V gives CDR1 MNHNS, CDR2 SASEGT. The CDR3 DNA follows: TGTGCCAGCAGTGAATTCGTATTCGGGGGTGAAGCTTTCTTT. As protein: CASSEFVFGGEAFF.

This rearrangement joins TRBV6-1 to TRBJ1-1, with 8 nucleotides matching TRBD1. Germline lookup yields CDR1 MNHNS and CDR2 SASEGT. This CDR3 has 13 residues. Losses at the gene ends were 4 bases for V and 9 bases for J; bases not matched to a gene: 7. The CDR3 DNA reads TGTGCCAGCAGTGGGGACAGGCTCACGCAAGCTTTCTTT. It translates to CASSGDRLTQAFF.

The rearrangement joins TRBV20-1 to TRBJ1-2; possible D gene TRBD1, 6 bases. Germline values: CDR1 DFQATT, CDR2 SNEGSKA (reference sequence). CDR3 length: 10 amino acids. CDR3 in DNA: TGCAGCGGCGGGGGCGATGGCTACACCTTC. Translated, it gives CSGGGDGYTF.

The chain is built from TRBV19 and TRBJ2-7, with TRBD1 matching 7 bases. The junction had 0 bases not matched to a gene; V was cut back by 8 bases and J by 2 bases. Germline V gene sequence: CDR1 LNHDA, CDR2 SQIVND (reference sequence). This CDR3 is 11 amino acids long. This CDR3 is CASGTAYEQYF. The DNA of the CDR3 is TGTGCCAGTGGGACAGCCTACGAGCAGTACTTC.

V gene TRBV4-3 combines with J gene TRBJ1-2; 9 nucleotides line up with TRBD1. V shed 1 base and J 4 bases; nucleotides not matched to a gene: 13. CDR3 size: 18 residues. Germline CDR1 reads LGHNA; CDR2 reads YSLEER. CDR3 residues: CASSQVDRGFTPRYGYTF. CDR3 sequence (DNA): TGCGCCAGCAGCCAAGTGGACAGGGGATTTACCCCACGCTATGGCTACACCTTC.

The V gene is TRBV19, the J gene TRBJ1-1; 7 nucleotides match TRBD1. CDR1 and CDR2 from the germline V gene are LNHDA and SQIVND (reference sequence). The CDR3 is 13 amino acids. V lost 1 base to trimming and J lost 6 bases; unmatched junction nucleotides: 2. The CDR3: CASSIGGGPEAFF. The DNA of the CDR3 is TGTGCCAGTAGTATAGGAGGGGGCCCTGAAGCTTTCTTT.

J is TRBJ2-3 and V is TRBV6-1; perhaps TRBD1 as D (6 bases). The CDR3 runs to 15 residues. Trimming removed 5 bases from V and 3 bases from J, with 15 bases in between. Per germline, CDR1 MNHNS and CDR2 SASEGT. The CDR3 reads CASSSWGLSTDTQYF. Written as DNA, the CDR3 is TGTGCCAGCAGTAGCTGGGGGCTTAGTACAGATACGCAGTATTTT.

V and J are TRBV7-9 and TRBJ2-5, with D perhaps TRBD2 (5 bases). The DNA end lines up better with TRBJ2-7; the J call may be wrong. This CDR3 is 13 amino acids long. The V gene's germline CDR1 is SEHNR and CDR2 FQNEAQ (reference sequence). The CDR3 sequence: CASSRRDSYEQYF. Here the CDR3 DNA reads TGTGCCAGCAGCCGTCGGGACTCCTACGAGCAGTACTTC.

This clone was counted a single time. For the CDR3, the DNA is TGTGCCAGCAGCGTAGCTTCGAGGAGCTCCTATAATTCACCCCTCCACTTT. Protein product: CASSVASRSSYNSPLHF. The J gene is TRBJ1-6, the V gene TRBV9; D call uncertain. This CDR3 is built from 17 residues. From germline, CDR1 is SGDLS and CDR2 YYNGEE. The ends were cut back, 0 bases at V and 0 bases at J, with 10 bases in the middle.

This sequence joins TRBV30 and TRBJ1-1, with D possibly TRBD1 on 5 matching bases. Between the trimmed V and J ends, which lost 3 bases and 5 bases, there was a span of 16 bases. The CDR3 is 14 amino acids. CDR1 GTSNPN and CDR2 SVGIG come from the germline V gene (reference sequence). This CDR3 is CAWSPLGGRTEAFF. CDR3 nucleotide sequence: TGTGCCTGGAGCCCCCTGGGGGGTAGGACTGAAGCTTTCTTT.

In its sample, this clone was seen a few times. The rearrangement links TRBV19 to TRBJ1-1; no clear D. This CDR3 spans 12 amino acids. Per the germline V gene, CDR1 is LNHDA and CDR2 is SQIVND (reference sequence). The V end lost 7 bases, the J end lost 5 bases, and 11 bases lay between the germline ends. The CDR3 spells CASMVGRTEAFF. In nucleotides, the CDR3 is TGTGCCAGTATGGTGGGGAGGACTGAAGCTTTCTTT.

J is TRBJ2-1 and V is TRBV19; D might be TRBD2 (6 bases). CDR3 size: 13 residues. V was cut by 7 bases and J by 13 bases, with 20 bases left in between. Germline CDR1 is LNHDA and CDR2 is SQIVND (reference sequence). The CDR3 region has the DNA TGTGCCAGTACCCTAACGGGGGAGATGTATCAGTTCTTC. Translating it yields CASTLTGEMYQFF. Drawing the rest from reference TRBV19 and TRBJ2-1, the complete variable domain is DGGITQSPKYLFRKEGQNVTLSCEQNLNHDAMYWYRQDPGQGLRLIYYSQIVNDFQKGDIAEGYSVSREKKESFPLTVTSAQKNPTAFYLCASTLTGEMYQFFGPGTRLTVL.

The chain joins TRBV9 to TRBJ1-1; no definite D call. The CDR3 is 14 amino acids. V lost 0 bases and J lost 6, with 12 bases in between. CDR1 is SGDLS, CDR2 YYNGEE, per germline. Here the CDR3 DNA reads TGTGCCAGCAGCGTAGGATCCGGGGTGGCTGAAGCTTTCTTT. Residues: CASSVGSGVAEAFF.

The rearrangement links TRBV2 to TRBJ2-7, with D unclear. V was pared by 6 bases and J by 3 bases, with 9 bases between. CDR3 length: 12 residues. Looked up from germline, CDR1 is SNHLY and CDR2 is FYNNEI. CDR3 coding DNA: TGTGCCAGCAGCCCCCCGGGCTACGAGCAGTACTTC. Protein: CASSPPGYEQYF. The entire variable domain, with the rest obtained from reference TRBV2 and TRBJ2-7, is as follows: EPEVTQTPSHQVTQMGQEVILRCVPISNHLYFYWYRQILGQKVEFLVSFYNNEISEKSEIFDDQFSVERPDGSNFTLKIRSTKLEDSAMYFCASSPPGYEQYFGPGTRLTVT.

The chain carries TRBV4-2 and TRBJ2-2; 8 bases are shared with TRBD2. V dropped 3 bases and J dropped 6; count of bases not matched to a gene: 9. CDR1 and CDR2 from the germline V gene are LGHNA and YNFKEQ. The CDR3 is 16 amino acids. This chain's CDR3 is CASSHIPAGGPGELFF. The CDR3 DNA follows: TGTGCCAGCAGCCATATCCCGGCGGGGGGTCCCGGGGAGCTGTTTTTT.

This rearrangement joins TRBV2 to TRBJ1-6; no clear D. The V and J ends lost 7 bases and 2 bases respectively, with 6 bases between them. The germline V gene encodes CDR1 SNHLY and CDR2 FYNNEI. The CDR3 runs to 13 residues. The CDR3 DNA reads TGTGCCAGCAAATCAACCTATAATTCACCCCTCCACTTT. It specifies CASKSTYNSPLHF.

This chain links TRBV15 with TRBJ1-6, with D possibly TRBD1 on 6 matching bases. This CDR3 is 17 amino acids long. Germline values: CDR1 LNHNV, CDR2 YYDKDF (reference sequence). Deletions cut 0 bases from V and 6 bases from J, with 15 bases between. CDR3 DNA: TGTGCCACCAGCAGAGAAAGAGTCTTCAGGGGTAATTCACCCCTCCACTTT. Encoded protein: CATSRERVFRGNSPLHF.

The J gene is TRBJ1-5, the V gene TRBV7-9; maybe TRBD1 (5 bases). The CDR3 sequence is 15 residues long. Trimming took 5 bases from V and 7 from J, leaving 18 bases between them. Germline CDR1 is SEHNR and CDR2 is FQNEAQ (reference sequence). The CDR3 spells CASSLGGAGVQPQHF. For the CDR3, the DNA is TGTGCCAGCAGCCTGGGCGGGGCGGGGGTCCAGCCCCAGCATTTT.

This chain connects TRBV11-2 to TRBJ2-7, with TRBD2 matching 8 bases. Germline V lookup: CDR1 SGHAT, CDR2 FQNNGV. The CDR3 totals 15 residues. The ends lost 1 base at V and 4 bases at J; junction bases unmatched: 6. CDR3 sequence (DNA): TGTGCCAGCAGCTTAGCTCCGGGGGGGCCATACGAGCAGTACTTC. Amino acids: CASSLAPGGPYEQYF. Supplemented by reference TRBV11-2 and TRBJ2-7, the full variable domain reads EAGVAQSPRYKIIEKRQSVAFWCNPISGHATLYWYQQILGQGPKLLIQFQNNGVVDDSQLPKDRFSAERLKGVDSTLKIQPAKLEDSAVYLCASSLAPGGPYEQYFGPGTRLTVT.

This rearrangement joins TRBV6-6 to TRBJ2-5; maybe TRBD2 (5 bases). From germline, CDR1 is MNHNY and CDR2 SVGAGI (reference sequence). The length of the CDR3 is 15 residues. The V end was cut by 6 bases, the J end by 2 bases, with 16 bases between. CDR3 DNA sequence: TGTGCCAGCAGCTCGATAGGGAGTCCTCAAGAGACCCAGTACTTC. This sequence encodes CASSSIGSPQETQYF.

This clone has a single count. The DNA for the CDR3 is TGTGCCAGCAGTTTACAGGGATACACTGAAGCTTTCTTT. Translating gives CASSLQGYTEAFF. The V and J genes are TRBV6-5 and TRBJ1-1, with D tentatively TRBD1 (6 bases). This CDR3 has 13 amino acids. V shed 4 bases and J shed 3 bases, with 9 bases lying between them. Germline loops: CDR1 MNHEY, CDR2 SVGAGI.

This clone was observed once. The V call is TRBV7-6, the J call TRBJ2-7; 13 bases are shared with TRBD2. CDR3 length: 15 amino acids. Germline lookup yields CDR1 SGHVS and CDR2 FNYEAQ. V shed 5 bases and J 4 bases; nucleotides not matched to a gene: 5. The DNA of the CDR3 is TGTGCCAGCAGCCAGGGGACTAGCGGGGAGTACGAGCAGTACTTC. As protein: CASSQGTSGEYEQYF.

This sequence joins TRBV5-6 and TRBJ2-7; D is possibly TRBD1 (5 bases). The CDR3 sequence is 14 residues long. Germline V gene lookup returns CDR1 SGHDT and CDR2 YYEEEE. The V gene lost 6 bases and the J gene lost 6 bases, with 19 bases spanning the gap. The CDR3 region is CASNWWTNLGEQYF. CDR3 DNA: TGTGCCAGCAATTGGTGGACAAATCTCGGCGAGCAGTACTTC. Looking up the rest from reference TRBV5-6 and TRBJ2-7 gives the full variable domain: DAGVTQSPTHLIKTRGQQVTLRCSPKSGHDTVSWYQQALGQGPQFIFQYYEEEERQRGNFPDRFSGHQFPNYSSELNVNALLLGDSALYLCASNWWTNLGEQYFGPGTRLTVT.